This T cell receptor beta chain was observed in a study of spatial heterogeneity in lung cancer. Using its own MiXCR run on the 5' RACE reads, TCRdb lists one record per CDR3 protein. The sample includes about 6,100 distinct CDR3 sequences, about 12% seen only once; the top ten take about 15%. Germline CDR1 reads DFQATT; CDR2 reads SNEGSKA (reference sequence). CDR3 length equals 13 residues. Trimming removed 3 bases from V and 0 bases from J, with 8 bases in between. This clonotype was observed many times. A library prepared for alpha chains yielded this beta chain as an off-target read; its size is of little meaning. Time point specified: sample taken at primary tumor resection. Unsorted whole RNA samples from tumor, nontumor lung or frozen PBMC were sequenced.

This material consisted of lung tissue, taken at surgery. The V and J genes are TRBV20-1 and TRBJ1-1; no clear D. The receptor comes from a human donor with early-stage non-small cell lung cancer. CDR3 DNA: TGCAGTGCTAGTCAACAGATGAACACTGAAGCTTTCTTT. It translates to CSASQQMNTEAFF.